This TCR beta chain emerged from a study of blood T cell repertoires in COVID-19. As handled by the study authors: Amplification with reference gene primers provided the estimates of nucleated cell counts. Produced via immunoSEQ multiplex PCR; TCRdb's table is partial and in-frame only. V and J calls plus clone size are reproduced from that table; the DNA served to infer D and trimming. The table lists some 80,000 clones, around four fifths of them singletons. The CDR3 totals 17 residues. The V segment lost 1 base and the J segment 2 bases; nucleotides outside the gene matches: 6. Germline V gives CDR1 SGHTA, CDR2 FQGNSA. This clone was observed a single time.

Input material: peripheral blood. The receptor was derived from an elderly man with active or convalescent COVID-19. The chain employs TRBV7-2 and TRBJ2-1, with TRBD2 matching 9 bases. In nucleotides, the CDR3 is TGTGCCAGCAGCTTAGTCGGGACTAGCAGCACCTACAATGAGCAGTTCTTC. Encoded protein: CASSLVGTSSTYNEQFF.